These T cell receptor beta chains were read from a single sample in a study of blood T cells in healthy people across ages. Using its own MiXCR run on the 5' RACE reads, TCRdb lists one record per CDR3 protein. The table includes under 700,000 distinct CDR3 sequences, around 24% detected once. This same sample was also part of a study on T cells of mothers and their children.

The sample consisted of blood. Receptors originate from a boy between 5 and 17 years old in good health. Both conserved end residues are part of each CDR3. The D gene is left open where the match is weak. Not all rows give a size; the values are once, few, many and, for expanded clones, a class.

>-|TRBJ2-3|-|TRBV9
TGTGCCAGCAGCCCGGCTAGGGGAATATTAGATACGCAGTATTTT
CASSPARGILDTQYF
>-|TRBJ2-1|-|TRBV6-1
TGTGCCAGCAGTCGACAGGGGGGACTAGCAGGGGATGAGCAGTTCTTC
CASSRQGGLAGDEQFF
>-|TRBJ2-1|TRBD1|TRBV24-1
TGTGCCACCAGTGAAGTGACAGGGGCCTCCTACAATGAGCAGTTCTTC
CATSEVTGASYNEQFF
>few|TRBJ2-4|-|TRBV3-1
TGTGCCAGCAGCCAAGATCCCAGACAGTCCAAAAACATTCAGTACTTC
CASSQDPRQSKNIQYF
>-|TRBJ2-7|TRBD2|TRBV20-1
TGCAGTGCTAGACGACTAGCGGGACCCCCTCAAGAGCAGTACTTC
CSARRLAGPPQEQYF
>-|TRBJ2-7|-|TRBV28
TGTGCCAGCAGTTTAACAGTCTACGAGCAGTACTTC
CASSLTVYEQYF
>many|TRBJ2-1|TRBD2|TRBV7-2
TGTGCCAGCAGCTTAGATTTGCTAGCGGGAGGTAATGAGCAGTTCTTC
CASSLDLLAGGNEQFF
>-|TRBJ2-2|TRBD1|TRBV9
TGTGCCAGCACCCTGGGACAGGTGAACACCGGGGGGCTGTTTTTT
CASTLGQVNTGGLFF
>-|TRBJ2-4|-|TRBV3-1
TGTGCCAGCAGCCTTGTAGGAGGGGGCATTCAGTACTTC
CASSLVGGGIQYF
>few|TRBJ2-7|-|TRBV25-1
TGTGCCAGCAGTGAATTGGTGGGACCCTACTACGAGCAGTACTTC
CASSELVGPYYEQYF
>-|TRBJ2-2|TRBD2|TRBV27
TGTGCCAGCAGTGCTTATCTAGCGGGGGGCCCTACCGGGGAGCTGTTTTTT
CASSAYLAGGPTGELFF
>-|TRBJ1-5|TRBD1|TRBV20-1
TGCAGTGCTAGGGGGACAGCGGGTCAGCCCCAGCATTTT
CSARGTAGQPQHF
>-|TRBJ1-6|-|TRBV5-1
TGCGCCAGCAGCGACCGGGACGGAGGTTCACCCCTCCACTTT
CASSDRDGGSPLHF
>-|TRBJ2-3|TRBD2|TRBV6-5
TGTGCCAGCAGTCCGACTAGCGGGAAAACAGATACGCAGTATTTT
CASSPTSGKTDTQYF
>-|TRBJ1-1|-|TRBV29-1
TGCAGCGTTGTGGGCGGGAACACTGGAGCTTTCTTT
CSVVGGNTGAFF
>-|TRBJ1-5|-|TRBV28
TGTGCCAGCAGTCAGAGTGGGGCCGGTAGGGATCAGCCCCAGCATTTT
CASSQSGAGRDQPQHF
>few|TRBJ2-5|-|TRBV5-1
TGCGCCAGCAGCTCCTCTGTGGTGGAGACCCAGTACTTC
CASSSSVVETQYF
>once|TRBJ1-1|-|TRBV20-1
TGCAGTGCTAGAGATGGTGGGGGTTCCACTGAAGCTTTCTTT
CSARDGGGSTEAFF
>-|TRBJ2-2|-|TRBV27
TGTGCCAGCAGTGTAAGGGGGGAGGGCACCGGGGAGCTGTTTTTT
CASSVRGEGTGELFF
>-|TRBJ2-1|-|TRBV6-2/TRBV6-3
TGTGCCAGCAGTTACTCTATCTTTTCGTCCTACAATGAGCAGTTCTTC
CASSYSIFSSYNEQFF
>-|TRBJ2-6|-|TRBV6-1
TGTGCCAGCAGAGGAAGATCGGGGAATTCTGGGGCCAACGTCCTGACTTTC
CASRGRSGNSGANVLTF
>-|TRBJ1-3|TRBD1|TRBV9
TGTGCCAGCAGCATATACGGGACAGGGGATAGAAACACCATATATTTT
CASSIYGTGDRNTIYF
>-|TRBJ2-4|TRBD1|TRBV2
TGTGCCAGCAGTGATGATCTGGGACAGGGTCGGTACATTCAGTACTTC
CASSDDLGQGRYIQYF
>-|TRBJ1-1|-|TRBV6-2/TRBV6-3
TGTGCCAGCAGTTACTCATGGCAGACTGAAGCTTTCTTT
CASSYSWQTEAFF
>many|TRBJ2-5|TRBD2|TRBV28
TGTGCCAGCAGTTTATTGGGGGAGGGCCAGGAGACCCAGTACTTC
CASSLLGEGQETQYF
>few|TRBJ2-7|TRBD2|TRBV7-9
TGTGCCAGCAACCCTACTATAGCGGGGAGCTCCTACGAGCAGTACTTC
CASNPTIAGSSYEQYF
>once|TRBJ2-1|TRBD2|TRBV6-4
TGTGCCAGCAGTGACGCCCCGACTAGCGGGCCGGGCGTGTTCTTC
CASSDAPTSGPGVFF